These 9 T cell receptor beta chains were all obtained from the same sample, sequenced in a study of Ad26.COV2.S vaccination and SARS-CoV-2 variants. The data were produced by immunoSEQ multiplex PCR, yet TCRdb's version contains in-frame clones alone and is incomplete. Of a few hundred thousand clones in the sample, about 80% were seen once. Treatment of the sample: around 19 received Ad26.COV2.S at low or high dose, single or two shots; about 5 received placebo; per-sample allocation not given. Samples came from day 63 after the first vaccine or placebo injection. Sequencing used peripheral blood, obtained in a trial of Ad26.COV2.S vaccine versus placebo. The receptors derive from a person aged 18-60 years who received the Ad26.COV2.S COVID-19 vaccine or a placebo.

The V gene is TRBV9, the J gene TRBJ2-2; D is unresolved. Germline CDR1 is SGDLS and CDR2 is YYNGEE. V lost 6 bases and J lost 2, with 20 bases in between. The CDR3 contains 17 residues. CDR3 DNA sequence: TGTGCCAGCACCAAAGTAGGGCGGTTGGTTAACACCGGGGAGCTGTTTTTT. Translation: CASTKVGRLVNTGELFF.

This clone is a singleton in its sample. The V call is TRBV19, the J call TRBJ2-7, with D unclear. The germline V gene has CDR1 LNHDA and CDR2 SQIVND (reference sequence). The CDR3 sequence is 15 residues long. V was shortened by 1 base and J by 5 bases, with 15 bases between the two germline ends. CDR3 nucleotides: TGTGCCAGTAGTATAGTCCCCCCGGGCGGCGACGAGCAGTACTTC. It codes for CASSIVPPGGDEQYF.

J is TRBJ2-7 and V is TRBV12-3 or TRBV12-4; D perhaps matches TRBD2 (5 bases). V lost 6 bases to trimming and J lost 7 bases, with 13 bases between them. There are 12 residues in the CDR3. The CDR3 DNA is TGTGCCAGCAGCCTCCAGGAGGCGGAGCAGTACTTC. Amino acids: CASSLQEAEQYF.

This rearrangement joins TRBV19 to TRBJ2-3, with 8 bases that match TRBD2. This CDR3 is 14 amino acids long. Germline V gives CDR1 LNHDA, CDR2 SQIVND (reference sequence). J lost 4 bases, V lost 4 bases, and 4 bases had no gene match. The CDR3, as DNA: TGTGCCAGTAGTACCGGGACTAGTGCAGATACGCAGTATTTT. It codes for CASSTGTSADTQYF.

The chain employs TRBV7-2 and TRBJ1-1, with a tentative D call TRBD1 (6 bases). The germline CDR1 and CDR2 sequences are SGHTA and FQGNSA. The CDR3 sequence is 16 residues long. V was shortened by 2 bases and J by 2 bases, with 15 bases between the two germline ends. CDR3 sequence reads: CASSLRTGQTNTEAFF. CDR3 bases: TGTGCCAGCAGCTTAAGGACTGGACAGACCAACACTGAAGCTTTCTTT.

The rearrangement uses TRBV7-3 and TRBJ2-3; no clear D. V was cut by 2 bases and J by 6 bases, with 15 bases left in between. The CDR3 extends over 15 amino acids. CDR1 and CDR2 from the germline V gene are SGHTA and FQGTGA. The DNA for the CDR3 is TGTGCCAGCAGCTTAGGGCTAGGTGGAACGGATACGCAGTATTTT. Its translation is CASSLGLGGTDTQYF. The variable domain in full, with the rest retrieved from reference TRBV7-3 and TRBJ2-3, is GAGVSQTPSNKVTEKGKYVELRCDPISGHTALYWYRQSLGQGPEFLIYFQGTGAADDSGLPNDRFFAVRPEGSVSTLKIQRTERGDSAVYLCASSLGLGGTDTQYFGPGTRLTVL.

The chain employs TRBV24-1 and TRBJ2-7, with 7 nucleotides matching TRBD1. CDR1 is KGHDR and CDR2 is SFDVKD in the germline V gene. CDR3 size: 15 residues. J gave up 5 bases and V 4 bases, and 10 bases lay outside the gene matches. The CDR3 loop is CATSDSRGRIHEQYF. The CDR3 coding sequence is TGTGCCACCAGTGACTCTAGGGGGCGCATCCACGAGCAGTACTTC.

The CDR3 region is CASSQEVARISGNTIYF. CDR3 nucleotides: TGCGCCAGCAGCCAAGAGGTGGCCAGAATCTCTGGAAACACCATATATTTT. V usage is TRBV4-1 and J usage is TRBJ1-3; D remains ambiguous. Germline CDR1 MGHRA, CDR2 YSYEKL. V lost 0 bases to trimming and J lost 0 bases, with 12 bases between them. CDR3 size: 17 residues.

The CDR3 loop reads CASSYSTGGGTEAFF. CDR3 nucleotide sequence: TGTGCCAGCAGTTACTCGACAGGGGGAGGCACTGAAGCTTTCTTT. The chain recombines TRBV6-5 with TRBJ1-1; 9 positions agree with TRBD1. This CDR3 has 15 amino acids. Germline CDR1 MNHEY, CDR2 SVGAGI. V dropped 0 bases and J dropped 4; count of bases not matched to a gene: 3.